The rows below give T cell receptor beta chains drawn from one sample of a study of blood T cell repertoires in COVID-19. Data came from immunoSEQ multiplex PCR; TCRdb stores just in-frame clones and leaves some out. Of fewer than 35,000 clones detected, about 82% appear once; the ten largest clones hold roughly 9.1%. What was sequenced was peripheral blood. All receptors derive from an elderly man with active COVID-19. Each CDR3 is given with its conserved first and last residue. Each record gives: clone size, V gene, J gene, CDR3 protein. Size is omitted from some rows. Given values are once, few, many or a class for expanded clones.

-	TRBV2	TRBJ1-2	CASSDGNRGYTF
-	TRBV29-1	TRBJ2-5	CSVDWQGHPLGETQYF
-	TRBV5-1	TRBJ2-1	CASSQGLAVYNEQFF
once	TRBV5-1	TRBJ2-1	CASSLLGGGNNEQFF
-	TRBV9	TRBJ1-6	CASSLGHDNSPLHF
-	TRBV3-1/TRBV3-2	TRBJ2-6	CASSSDSYNSWANVLTF
once	TRBV5-1	TRBJ2-7	CASSLDQDRYEQYF
-	TRBV9	TRBJ2-4	CASSVSGGENIQYF
-	TRBV28	TRBJ1-5	CATQGGSQPQHF
-	TRBV7-2	TRBJ2-7	CASSLNPGSYEQYF
-	TRBV5-1	TRBJ1-2	CASSKDGANYGYTF
-	TRBV14	TRBJ2-1	CASSHRTRIGYNEQFF
-	TRBV4-1	TRBJ2-2	CASSQVRPGVGTGELFF
-	TRBV28	TRBJ2-7	CASSSGQNYEQYF
-	TRBV28	TRBJ1-6	CASKGGVRYNSPLHF
-	TRBV24-1	TRBJ1-3	CATSDSGGGNTIYF
few	TRBV30	TRBJ1-4	CAWVTDNNEKLFF
once	TRBV9	TRBJ1-1	CASSSRQYTEAFF
-	TRBV5-5	TRBJ1-5	CASSLTTGQPQHF
-	TRBV6-5	TRBJ2-2	CASSYSRGIGELFF
once	TRBV7-9	TRBJ1-4	CASSLDRGEEKLFF
-	TRBV18	TRBJ2-3	CASSYSGRTDTQYF
-	TRBV11-3	TRBJ2-2	CASSKRQGKAGELFF
-	TRBV7-8	TRBJ2-5	CASSLRTSGAETQYF
-	TRBV5-1	TRBJ1-5	CASSSDPGDDQPQHF
-	TRBV28	TRBJ1-2	CASSSRGYGYTF
-	TRBV2	TRBJ2-3	CASRTDTDTQYF
-	TRBV30	TRBJ1-2	CAWISGTGGAGYTF
once	TRBV19	TRBJ1-3	CASRIGAYSGNTIYF
-	TRBV6-1	TRBJ2-1	CASSEAASSSFF
few	TRBV4-1	TRBJ1-2	CASSPDTSSYGYTF
-	TRBV7-8	TRBJ1-1	CASSLGQNTEAFF
-	TRBV4-1	TRBJ1-1	CASSHPGQGRTEAFF
-	TRBV5-1	TRBJ2-7	CASSLDGGAVNEQYF
-	TRBV6-5	TRBJ2-3	CASRRTSGGYRAQYF
-	TRBV7-6	TRBJ2-3	CASSTQTGNLGPDTQYF
-	TRBV5-8	TRBJ2-3	CASSLYQGSTDTQYF
-	TRBV7-7	TRBJ1-1	CASSATENTEAFF
-	TRBV9	TRBJ1-4	CASSESGTGAEKLFF
-	TRBV5-6	TRBJ1-5	CASSSRGYSNQPQHF
few	TRBV5-6	TRBJ2-7	CASSNDRLSYEQYF
-	TRBV5-1	TRBJ1-4	CASSYFSPGGGEKLFF
-	TRBV5-1	TRBJ2-7	CASKRRQGTYEQYF
-	TRBV7-3	TRBJ2-3	CASSFGGTSQQYF
few	TRBV5-4	TRBJ1-6	CASSLQGANSPLHF
-	TRBV5-5	TRBJ2-7	CASSQTGGEQYF
-	TRBV3-1/TRBV3-2	TRBJ2-5	CASSQFGGLETQYF
-	TRBV18	TRBJ2-7	CASSPDRGPSYEQYF
-	TRBV5-1	TRBJ2-2	CASKVQGGSNTGELFF
-	TRBV9	TRBJ2-3	CASSVVAATSTDTQYF
medium-sized	TRBV29-1	TRBJ2-2	CSVEVQGTNTGELFF